These 8 T cell receptor beta chains were sequenced from one sample in a study of human T cells and chemical hapten exposure. The time point was: patch test 3, about 24 weeks after DPC sensitization. Treatment reported: therapeutic diphenylcyclopropenone sensitization with weekly scalp DPC. TCRdb independently ran MiXCR on the RACE reads; one entry per CDR3 protein. The table lists 60,000 to 65,000 distinct CDR3 sequences, about 10% of them singletons. Sequenced here: whole blood, sampled in connection with sensitization to the hapten diphenylcyclopropenone (DPC). The receptors come from a woman aged 30 to 39 with alopecia areata. Some clones in this sample may be carry-over from other donors' samples.

This clonotype was found a few times. The chain employs TRBV6-5 and TRBJ2-5, with D hard to call. The germline gives CDR1 MNHEY, CDR2 SVGAGI. The V end lost 5 bases, the J end lost 7 bases, and 14 bases lay between the germline ends. The CDR3 runs 13 residues. The CDR3 DNA reads as TGTGCCAGCAGTAGCCAGCATGCAGGGACCCAGTACTTC. Amino acids: CASSSQHAGTQYF.

The CDR3 loop is CAWSIGIGDEQYF. The CDR3 bases are TGTGCCTGGAGTATAGGGATAGGCGACGAGCAGTACTTC. The J gene is TRBJ2-7, the V gene TRBV30; no definite D call. The V and J ends lost 2 bases and 5 bases respectively, with 13 bases between them. This CDR3 comprises 13 residues. Looked up from germline, CDR1 is GTSNPN and CDR2 is SVGIG (reference sequence).

This clonotype occurred many times. The CDR3 nucleotides read TGTGCCAGCAGCCCCCGGGACAGGGGCGAGACCCAGTACTTC. This translates into CASSPRDRGETQYF. This sequence joins TRBV7-2 and TRBJ2-5; 10 positions match TRBD1. With 5 bases clipped from V and 5 bases from J, the junction kept 5 bases outside the gene matches. The CDR3 runs to 14 residues. Germline CDR1 is SGHTA and CDR2 is FQGNSA.

This chain joins TRBV7-6 and TRBJ1-4; D gene uncertain. V gave up 1 base and J gave up 6 bases, with 18 bases separating them. This CDR3 is built from 17 residues. Per the germline V gene, CDR1 is SGHVS and CDR2 is FNYEAQ. DNA of the CDR3: TGTGCCAGCAGCTTAGGACCTCGCGGAAGATACGATGAAAAACTGTTTTTT. This translates into CASSLGPRGRYDEKLFF.

A few counts support this clonotype. The chain joins TRBV18 to TRBJ2-4, with 8 bases that match TRBD1. Trimming cost V 4 bases and J 1 base; bases outside gene matches: 6. The germline gives CDR1 KGHSH, CDR2 LQKENI. The CDR3 totals 16 residues. The CDR3 protein is CASSQDREAAKNIQYF. CDR3 in DNA: TGTGCCAGCTCACAGGACAGGGAGGCGGCCAAAAACATTCAGTACTTC.

The rearrangement links TRBV20-1 to TRBJ2-2; 10 bases match TRBD1. Trimming removed 5 bases from V and 4 bases from J; junction bases left unmatched: 4. The CDR3 runs 14 residues. Germline V gene sequence: CDR1 DFQATT, CDR2 SNEGSKA (reference sequence). DNA for the CDR3: TGCAGTGCTGGTCGGACAGGGGGCACCGGGGAGCTGTTTTTT. Translated: CSAGRTGGTGELFF.

This clonotype was counted a few times. V and J are TRBV3-1 and TRBJ2-2; D not resolved. V dropped 1 base and J dropped 1 base, with 1 base sitting between them. This CDR3 region has 13 residues. Germline V gene data show CDR1 as LGHDT and CDR2 as YNNKEL (reference sequence). CDR3 sequence: CASSQVNTGELFF. The CDR3 region has the DNA TGTGCCAGCAGCCAAGTGAACACCGGGGAGCTGTTTTTT.

The rearrangement links TRBV29-1 to TRBJ1-1; D is unresolved. The CDR3 has 13 residues. Germline V gives CDR1 SQVTM, CDR2 ANQGSEA. V shed 6 bases and J shed 5 bases, with 16 bases lying between them. The CDR3 coding sequence is TGCAGCGTCGCCCAACAAGTAGAAACTGAAGCTTTCTTT. It encodes CSVAQQVETEAFF.